Detailed here is one T cell receptor (beta chain). What it binds is unknown. The data originate from a study of shared clonotypes between healthy human individuals. Notes on the study in general: Estimated richness values were generally larger in naive subsets than in memory subsets. Sampling used blood alone; tissue repertoires probably differ.

CD45RO-negative, CCR7-positively selected cells formed the naive CD8 fraction, excluding terminally differentiated effector memory CD45RA+ cells. Donors comprised healthy HIV-negative adults lacking recent acute infections or vaccinations. The CDR3 totals 13 residues. Germline assignment: CDR1 LGHNA and CDR2 YNFKEQ. V was cut by 0 bases and J by 7 bases, with 10 bases left in between. The protocol was immunoSEQ multiplex PCR, while the TCRdb copy is restricted to in-frame clones and leaves out a portion. The sample has millions of clones, roughly 91% seen once. This receptor was obtained from a man aged 18 to 29 in good health. Some clones in this sample may be carry-over from other donors' samples. The chain uses TRBV4-2 and TRBJ2-7; no definite D call. Sequencing used naive CD8+ T cells from PBMCs. In DNA, the CDR3 is TGTGCCAGCAGCCAAGATACCGGCTGGGAGCAGTACTTC. This sequence encodes CASSQDTGWEQYF.